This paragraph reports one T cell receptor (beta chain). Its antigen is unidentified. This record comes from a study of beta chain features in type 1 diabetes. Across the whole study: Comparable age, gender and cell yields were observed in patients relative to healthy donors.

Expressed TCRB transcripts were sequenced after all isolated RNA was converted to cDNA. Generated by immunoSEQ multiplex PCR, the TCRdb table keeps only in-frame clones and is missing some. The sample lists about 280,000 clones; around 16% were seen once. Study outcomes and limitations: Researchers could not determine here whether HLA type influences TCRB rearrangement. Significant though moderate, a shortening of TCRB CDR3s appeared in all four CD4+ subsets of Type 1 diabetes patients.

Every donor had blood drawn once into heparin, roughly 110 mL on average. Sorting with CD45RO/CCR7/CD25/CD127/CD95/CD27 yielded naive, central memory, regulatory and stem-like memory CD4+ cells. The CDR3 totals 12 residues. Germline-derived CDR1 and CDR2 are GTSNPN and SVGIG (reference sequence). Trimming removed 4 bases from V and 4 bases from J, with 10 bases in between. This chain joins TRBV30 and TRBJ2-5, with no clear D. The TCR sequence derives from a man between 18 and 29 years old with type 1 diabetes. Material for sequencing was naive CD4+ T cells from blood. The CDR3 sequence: CAWMASSETQYF. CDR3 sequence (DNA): TGTGCCTGGATGGCCTCCTCAGAGACCCAGTACTTC.